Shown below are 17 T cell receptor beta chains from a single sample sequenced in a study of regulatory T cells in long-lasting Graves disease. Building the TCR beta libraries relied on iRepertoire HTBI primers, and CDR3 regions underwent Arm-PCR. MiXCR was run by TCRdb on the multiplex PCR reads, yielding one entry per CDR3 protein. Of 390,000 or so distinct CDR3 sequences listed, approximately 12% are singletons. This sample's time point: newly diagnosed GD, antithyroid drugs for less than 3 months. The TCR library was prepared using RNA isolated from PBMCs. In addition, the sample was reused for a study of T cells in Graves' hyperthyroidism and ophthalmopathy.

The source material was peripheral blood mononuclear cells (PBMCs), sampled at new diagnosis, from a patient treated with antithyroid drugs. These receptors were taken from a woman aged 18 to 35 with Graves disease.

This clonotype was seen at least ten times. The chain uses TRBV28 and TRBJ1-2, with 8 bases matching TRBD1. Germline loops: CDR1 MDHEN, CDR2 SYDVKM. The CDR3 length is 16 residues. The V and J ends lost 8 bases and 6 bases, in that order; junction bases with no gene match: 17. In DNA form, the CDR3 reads TGTGCCAGCGACCCTTCGTCGGGACAGACAGGGGATGGCTACACCTTC. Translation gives CASDPSSGQTGDGYTF.

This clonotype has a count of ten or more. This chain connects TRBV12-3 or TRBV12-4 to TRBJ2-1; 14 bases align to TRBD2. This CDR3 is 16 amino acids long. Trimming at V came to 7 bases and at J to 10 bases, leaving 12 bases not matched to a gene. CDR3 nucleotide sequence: TGTGCCAGCAAGATTCCGGGACTAGCGGGAGCCGGGGAGCAGTTCTTC. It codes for CASKIPGLAGAGEQFF.

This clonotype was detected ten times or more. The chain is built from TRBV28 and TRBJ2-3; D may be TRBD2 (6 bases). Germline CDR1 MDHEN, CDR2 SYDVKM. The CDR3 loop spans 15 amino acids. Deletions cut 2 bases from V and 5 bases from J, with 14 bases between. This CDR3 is CASSLIHGGRDTQYF. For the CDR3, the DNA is TGTGCCAGCAGTTTAATACACGGGGGAAGAGATACGCAGTATTTT.

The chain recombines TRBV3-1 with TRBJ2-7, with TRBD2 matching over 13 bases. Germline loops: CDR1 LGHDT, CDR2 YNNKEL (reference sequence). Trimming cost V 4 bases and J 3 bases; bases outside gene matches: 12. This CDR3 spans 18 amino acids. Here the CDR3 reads CASSRTSGSNSPLYEQYF. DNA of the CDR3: TGTGCCAGCAGCCGGACTAGCGGGAGTAATAGCCCCCTCTACGAGCAGTACTTC.

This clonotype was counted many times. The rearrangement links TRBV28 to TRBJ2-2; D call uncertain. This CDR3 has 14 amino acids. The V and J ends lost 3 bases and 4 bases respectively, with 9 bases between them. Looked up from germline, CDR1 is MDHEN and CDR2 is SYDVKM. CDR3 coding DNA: TGTGCCAGCAGTTTGCCCCCCAGCACCGGGGAGCTGTTTTTT. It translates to CASSLPPSTGELFF.

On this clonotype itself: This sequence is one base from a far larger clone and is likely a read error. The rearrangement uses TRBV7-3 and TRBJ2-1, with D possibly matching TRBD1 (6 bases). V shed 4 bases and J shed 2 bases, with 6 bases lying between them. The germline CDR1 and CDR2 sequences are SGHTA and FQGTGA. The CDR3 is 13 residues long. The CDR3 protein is CASSWGPYNEQFF. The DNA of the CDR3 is TGTGCCAGCAGCTGGGGGCCCTACAATGAGCAGTTCTTC.

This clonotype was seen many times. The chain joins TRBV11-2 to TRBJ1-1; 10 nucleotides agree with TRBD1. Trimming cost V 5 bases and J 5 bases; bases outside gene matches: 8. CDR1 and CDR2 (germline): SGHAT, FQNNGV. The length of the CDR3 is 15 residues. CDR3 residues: CASSPRGQGVTEAFF. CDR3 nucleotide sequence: TGTGCCAGCAGCCCCCGAGGACAGGGGGTGACTGAAGCTTTCTTT. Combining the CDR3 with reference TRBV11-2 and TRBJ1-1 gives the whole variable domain EAGVAQSPRYKIIEKRQSVAFWCNPISGHATLYWYQQILGQGPKLLIQFQNNGVVDDSQLPKDRFSAERLKGVDSTLKIQPAKLEDSAVYLCASSPRGQGVTEAFFGQGTRLTVV.

CDR3 sequence: CASSESPGLYYEQYV. CDR3 in DNA: TGTGCCAGCAGTGAATCCCCGGGACTGTATTACGAGCAGTACGTC. This chain uses TRBV6-1 with TRBJ2-7; maybe TRBD2 (6 bases). This CDR3 is 15 amino acids long. The ends were cut back, 2 bases at V and 4 bases at J, with 15 bases in the middle. From germline, CDR1 is MNHNS and CDR2 SASEGT.

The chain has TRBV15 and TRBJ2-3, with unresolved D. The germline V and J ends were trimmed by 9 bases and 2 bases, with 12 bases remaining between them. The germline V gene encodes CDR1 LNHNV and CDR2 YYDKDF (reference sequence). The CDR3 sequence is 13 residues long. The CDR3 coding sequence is TGTGCCACGGGGAATGGGGACACAGATACGCAGTATTTT. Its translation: CATGNGDTDTQYF.

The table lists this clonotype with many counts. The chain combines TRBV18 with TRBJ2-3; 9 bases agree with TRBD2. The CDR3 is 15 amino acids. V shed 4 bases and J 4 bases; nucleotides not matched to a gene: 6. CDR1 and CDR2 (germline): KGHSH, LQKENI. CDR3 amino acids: CASSLTSGPADTQYF. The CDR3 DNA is TGTGCCAGCTCACTGACTAGCGGTCCCGCAGATACGCAGTATTTT.

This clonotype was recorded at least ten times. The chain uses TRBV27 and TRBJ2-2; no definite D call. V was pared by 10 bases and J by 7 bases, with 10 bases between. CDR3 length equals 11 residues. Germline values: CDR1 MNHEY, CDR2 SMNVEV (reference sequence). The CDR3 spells CATVNLGELFF. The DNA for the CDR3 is TGTGCCACCGTGAACCTCGGGGAGCTGTTTTTT.

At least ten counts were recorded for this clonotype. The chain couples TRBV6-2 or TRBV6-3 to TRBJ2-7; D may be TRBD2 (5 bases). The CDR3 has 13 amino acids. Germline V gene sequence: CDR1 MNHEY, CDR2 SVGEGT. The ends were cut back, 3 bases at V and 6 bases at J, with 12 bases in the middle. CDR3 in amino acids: CASSYRTFGEQYF. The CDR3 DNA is TGTGCCAGCAGTTATCGGACTTTCGGCGAGCAGTACTTC.

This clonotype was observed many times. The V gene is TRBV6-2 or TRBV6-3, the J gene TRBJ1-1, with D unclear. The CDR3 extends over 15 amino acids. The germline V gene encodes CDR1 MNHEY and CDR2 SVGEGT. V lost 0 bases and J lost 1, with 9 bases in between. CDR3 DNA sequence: TGTGCCAGCAGTTACTCGGGGAGTAGGAACACTGAAGCTTTCTTT. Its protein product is CASSYSGSRNTEAFF.

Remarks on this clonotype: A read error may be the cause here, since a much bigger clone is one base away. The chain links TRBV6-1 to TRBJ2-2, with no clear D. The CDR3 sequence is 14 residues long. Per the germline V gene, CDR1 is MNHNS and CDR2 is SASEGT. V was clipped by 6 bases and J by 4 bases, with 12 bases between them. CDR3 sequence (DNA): TGTGCCAGCAGAACAGAGATGAGCACCGGGGAGCTGTTTTTT. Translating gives CASRTEMSTGELFF.

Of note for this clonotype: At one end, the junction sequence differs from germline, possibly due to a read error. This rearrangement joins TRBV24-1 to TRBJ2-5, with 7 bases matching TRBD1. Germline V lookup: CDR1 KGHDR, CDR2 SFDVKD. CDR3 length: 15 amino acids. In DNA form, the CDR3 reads TGTGCCACCAGTGACCCGGGACAGCCCCAAGGGACCCAGTACTTC. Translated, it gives CATSDPGQPQGTQYF.

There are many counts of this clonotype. Written as DNA, the CDR3 is TGCAGTGCTGGAGGGGGGGGTAGCGGGAATGGCTACGAGCAGTACTTC. Amino acids: CSAGGGGSGNGYEQYF. The chain links TRBV20-1 to TRBJ2-7, with 8 bases lining up with TRBD2. Germline V gene lookup returns CDR1 DFQATT and CDR2 SNEGSKA (reference sequence). With 5 bases clipped from V and 3 bases from J, the junction kept 15 bases outside the gene matches. CDR3 length: 16 residues.

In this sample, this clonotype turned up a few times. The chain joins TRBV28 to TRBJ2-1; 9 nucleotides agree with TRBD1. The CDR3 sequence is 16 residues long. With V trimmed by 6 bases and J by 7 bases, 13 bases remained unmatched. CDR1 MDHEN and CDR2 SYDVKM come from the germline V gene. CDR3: CASSPALGTGYNEQFF. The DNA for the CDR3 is TGTGCCAGCAGCCCTGCCCTTGGGACAGGGTATAATGAGCAGTTCTTC.